These T cell receptor beta chains were read from a single sample in a study of T cell repertoires in cytomegalovirus infection. TCRdb fed the reads into MiXCR, producing one record per CDR3 protein. The sample has about 230,000 distinct CDR3 sequences, about 7% seen once. Sequencing was done on a sample of PBMCs. The receptor set was obtained from a human donor in good health (CMV status not recorded). Some clones in this sample may be carry-over from other donors' samples. CDR3s include the opening cysteine and the closing phenylalanine or tryptophan. Fields, in order: clone size, CDR3 length, J gene, D gene, V gene, CDR3 protein, CDR3 DNA. The D gene is left open where the match is weak. Clone size appears in some rows only: once, few, many, or a class for an expanded clone.

clone size: many
CDR3 length: 16
J gene: TRBJ2-1
D gene: TRBD2
V gene: TRBV7-2
CDR3 protein: CASSLQQRGAPNEQFF
CDR3 DNA: TGTGCCAGCAGCTTACAGCAGCGGGGGGCCCCCAATGAGCAGTTCTTC

clone size: many
CDR3 length: 13
J gene: TRBJ1-2
D gene: .
V gene: TRBV7-9
CDR3 protein: CASSFAESYGYTF
CDR3 DNA: TGTGCCAGCAGCTTCGCCGAATCTTATGGCTACACCTTC

clone size: many
CDR3 length: 15
J gene: TRBJ2-3
D gene: .
V gene: TRBV7-2
CDR3 protein: CASSPGGGGANTQYF
CDR3 DNA: TGTGCCAGCAGCCCAGGGGGCGGGGGGGCGAATACGCAGTATTTT

clone size: many
CDR3 length: 13
J gene: TRBJ1-3
D gene: .
V gene: TRBV5-1
CDR3 protein: CASSLQGDDTIYF
CDR3 DNA: TGCGCCAGCAGCCTACAAGGGGATGACACCATATATTTT

clone size: once
CDR3 length: 14
J gene: TRBJ2-1
D gene: .
V gene: TRBV4-3
CDR3 protein: CASGLRTAPDEQFF
CDR3 DNA: TGCGCCAGCGGTTTACGGACTGCACCTGATGAGCAGTTCTTC

clone size: many
CDR3 length: 10
J gene: TRBJ1-1
D gene: TRBD1
V gene: TRBV29-1
CDR3 protein: CSVGQGVAFF
CDR3 DNA: TGCAGCGTTGGCCAGGGGGTAGCTTTCTTT

clone size: .
CDR3 length: 16
J gene: TRBJ1-1
D gene: .
V gene: TRBV4-3
CDR3 protein: CASSHQKTVMNTEAFF
CDR3 DNA: TGCGCCAGCAGCCACCAAAAGACAGTGATGAACACTGAAGCTTTCTTT

clone size: few
CDR3 length: 13
J gene: TRBJ2-7
D gene: .
V gene: TRBV20-1
CDR3 protein: CSASLDGGYEQYF
CDR3 DNA: TGCAGTGCTAGCCTAGACGGCGGTTACGAGCAGTACTTC

clone size: many
CDR3 length: 14
J gene: TRBJ2-1
D gene: .
V gene: TRBV6-2/TRBV6-3
CDR3 protein: CASSYGDGYNEQFF
CDR3 DNA: TGTGCCAGCAGTTACGGGGATGGGTACAATGAGCAGTTCTTC

clone size: many
CDR3 length: 14
J gene: TRBJ2-7
D gene: .
V gene: TRBV7-2
CDR3 protein: CASSPLRAPYEQYF
CDR3 DNA: TGTGCCAGCAGCCCCCTCAGGGCCCCTTACGAGCAGTACTTC

clone size: many
CDR3 length: 14
J gene: TRBJ1-1
D gene: .
V gene: TRBV28
CDR3 protein: CASSFGVVITEAFF
CDR3 DNA: TGTGCCAGCAGTTTTGGCGTTGTGATCACTGAAGCTTTCTTT

clone size: many
CDR3 length: 13
J gene: TRBJ2-2
D gene: .
V gene: TRBV7-8
CDR3 protein: CASSLDPAGELFF
CDR3 DNA: TGTGCCAGCAGCTTAGACCCGGCCGGGGAGCTGTTTTTT

clone size: few
CDR3 length: 16
J gene: TRBJ1-4
D gene: TRBD1
V gene: TRBV2
CDR3 protein: CASSEGETGSNEKLFF
CDR3 DNA: TGTGCCAGCAGTGAAGGGGAGACAGGGAGTAATGAAAAACTGTTTTTT

clone size: .
CDR3 length: 16
J gene: TRBJ2-5
D gene: TRBD2
V gene: TRBV6-8
CDR3 protein: CASSQRRTSGQWTQYF
CDR3 DNA: TGTGCCAGCAGTCAAAGACGGACTAGCGGACAATGGACCCAGTACTTC

clone size: many
CDR3 length: 13
J gene: TRBJ2-3
D gene: .
V gene: TRBV12-3/TRBV12-4
CDR3 protein: CASSLLGANTQYF
CDR3 DNA: TGTGCCAGCAGTTTATTAGGGGCGAATACGCAGTATTTT

clone size: many
CDR3 length: 13
J gene: TRBJ1-2
D gene: .
V gene: TRBV7-2
CDR3 protein: CASSLRSNYGYTF
CDR3 DNA: TGTGCCAGCAGCTTACGGAGTAACTATGGCTACACCTTC

clone size: .
CDR3 length: 13
J gene: TRBJ1-2
D gene: .
V gene: TRBV10-3
CDR3 protein: CAISGSGQRSYTF
CDR3 DNA: TGTGCCATCAGTGGTTCAGGTCAGAGAAGCTACACCTTC

clone size: many
CDR3 length: 16
J gene: TRBJ1-1
D gene: .
V gene: TRBV7-2
CDR3 protein: CASSLVRGGTNTEAFF
CDR3 DNA: TGTGCCAGCAGCTTAGTTCGCGGAGGAACCAACACTGAAGCTTTCTTT

clone size: many
CDR3 length: 15
J gene: TRBJ2-1
D gene: TRBD2
V gene: TRBV12-3/TRBV12-4
CDR3 protein: CASSPSGGPYNEQFF
CDR3 DNA: TGTGCCAGCAGTCCTAGCGGGGGGCCCTACAATGAGCAGTTCTTC

clone size: .
CDR3 length: 15
J gene: TRBJ1-1
D gene: TRBD1
V gene: TRBV27
CDR3 protein: CASTEGGQGYTKAFF
CDR3 DNA: TGTGCCAGCACCGAAGGGGGACAGGGATACACTAAAGCTTTCTTT

clone size: .
CDR3 length: 12
J gene: TRBJ2-1
D gene: .
V gene: TRBV7-9
CDR3 protein: CASSLTRNEQFF
CDR3 DNA: TGTGCCAGCAGCTTAACTAGGAATGAGCAGTTCTTC

clone size: many
CDR3 length: 14
J gene: TRBJ1-1
D gene: .
V gene: TRBV7-2
CDR3 protein: CASSRLPGNTEAFF
CDR3 DNA: TGTGCCAGCTCCCGCCTACCGGGGAACACTGAAGCTTTCTTT

clone size: many
CDR3 length: 15
J gene: TRBJ1-2
D gene: .
V gene: TRBV10-3
CDR3 protein: CAISVGTPTNYGYTF
CDR3 DNA: TGTGCCATCAGTGTCGGGACACCTACTAACTATGGCTACACCTTC

clone size: many
CDR3 length: 16
J gene: TRBJ1-4
D gene: TRBD1
V gene: TRBV28
CDR3 protein: CASSPMTEGAGEKLFF
CDR3 DNA: TGTGCCAGCAGTCCGATGACAGAGGGGGCTGGGGAAAAACTGTTTTTT

clone size: .
CDR3 length: 16
J gene: TRBJ2-3
D gene: .
V gene: TRBV2
CDR3 protein: CASSERASAGTDTQYF
CDR3 DNA: TGTGCCAGCAGTGAACGGGCTAGCGCCGGCACAGATACGCAGTATTTT

clone size: .
CDR3 length: 18
J gene: TRBJ2-3
D gene: .
V gene: TRBV18
CDR3 protein: CASSPMSRNLGSSDTQYF
CDR3 DNA: TGTGCCAGCTCACCAATGAGTAGAAACCTCGGATCGTCGGATACGCAGTATTTT

clone size: many
CDR3 length: 15
J gene: TRBJ2-2
D gene: .
V gene: TRBV28
CDR3 protein: CASSPRQGWTGELFF
CDR3 DNA: TGTGCCAGCAGTCCCCGGCAGGGATGGACCGGGGAGCTGTTTTTT

clone size: many
CDR3 length: 13
J gene: TRBJ1-4
D gene: .
V gene: TRBV6-8
CDR3 protein: CASSYGTEGKLFF
CDR3 DNA: TGTGCCAGCAGTTACGGTACTGAAGGAAAACTGTTTTTT

clone size: many
CDR3 length: 14
J gene: TRBJ2-7
D gene: .
V gene: TRBV7-8
CDR3 protein: CASSVTGNDYEQYF
CDR3 DNA: TGTGCCAGCAGCGTGACAGGAAACGACTACGAGCAGTACTTC

clone size: many
CDR3 length: 13
J gene: TRBJ2-7
D gene: TRBD1
V gene: TRBV20-1
CDR3 protein: CSASGTGLYEQYF
CDR3 DNA: TGCAGTGCTAGTGGGACAGGGCTCTACGAGCAGTACTTC

clone size: many
CDR3 length: 12
J gene: TRBJ2-7
D gene: .
V gene: TRBV12-3/TRBV12-4
CDR3 protein: CASSPLGGEQYF
CDR3 DNA: TGTGCCAGCAGTCCCTTAGGAGGGGAGCAGTACTTC

clone size: .
CDR3 length: 14
J gene: TRBJ1-5
D gene: TRBD1
V gene: TRBV20-1
CDR3 protein: CSAVTGYSNQPQHF
CDR3 DNA: TGCAGTGCCGTGACAGGGTATAGCAATCAGCCCCAGCATTTT

clone size: many
CDR3 length: 15
J gene: TRBJ1-2
D gene: .
V gene: TRBV6-2/TRBV6-3
CDR3 protein: CASRGTTGSRYGYTF
CDR3 DNA: TGTGCCAGCAGGGGGACTACAGGGTCACGCTATGGCTACACCTTC

clone size: .
CDR3 length: 16
J gene: TRBJ2-5
D gene: .
V gene: TRBV7-9
CDR3 protein: CASSSRTSLESETQYF
CDR3 DNA: TGTGCCAGCAGCTCAAGGACATCTTTGGAATCAGAGACCCAGTACTTC